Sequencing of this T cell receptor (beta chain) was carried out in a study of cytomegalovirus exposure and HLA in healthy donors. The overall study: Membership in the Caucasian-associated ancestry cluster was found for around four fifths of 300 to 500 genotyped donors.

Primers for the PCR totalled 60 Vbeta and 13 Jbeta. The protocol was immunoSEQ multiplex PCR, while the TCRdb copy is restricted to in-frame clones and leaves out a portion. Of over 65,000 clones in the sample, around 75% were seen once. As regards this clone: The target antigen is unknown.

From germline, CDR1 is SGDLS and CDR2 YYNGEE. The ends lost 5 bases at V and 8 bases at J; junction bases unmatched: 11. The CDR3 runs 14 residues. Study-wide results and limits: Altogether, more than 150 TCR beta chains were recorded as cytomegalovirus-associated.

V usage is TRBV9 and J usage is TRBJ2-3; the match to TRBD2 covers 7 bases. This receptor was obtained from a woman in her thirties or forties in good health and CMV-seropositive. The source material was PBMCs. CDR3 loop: CASRRDGGVGTQYF. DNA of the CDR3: TGTGCCAGCAGAAGGGATGGGGGGGTCGGTACGCAGTATTTT.